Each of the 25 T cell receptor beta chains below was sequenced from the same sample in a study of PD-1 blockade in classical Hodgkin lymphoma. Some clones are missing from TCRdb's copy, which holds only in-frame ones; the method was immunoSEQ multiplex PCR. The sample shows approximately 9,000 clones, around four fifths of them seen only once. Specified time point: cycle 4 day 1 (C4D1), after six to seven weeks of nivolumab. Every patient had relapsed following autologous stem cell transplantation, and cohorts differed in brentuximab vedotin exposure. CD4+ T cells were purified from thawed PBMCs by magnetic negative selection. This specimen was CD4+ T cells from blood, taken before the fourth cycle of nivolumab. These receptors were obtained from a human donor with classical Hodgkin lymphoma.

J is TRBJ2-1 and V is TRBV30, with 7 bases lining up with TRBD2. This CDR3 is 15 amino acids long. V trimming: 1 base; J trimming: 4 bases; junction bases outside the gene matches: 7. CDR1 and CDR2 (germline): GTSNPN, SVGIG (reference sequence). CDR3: CAWSERRTSYNEQFF. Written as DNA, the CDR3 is TGTGCCTGGAGTGAACGAAGGACTAGTTACAATGAGCAGTTCTTC.

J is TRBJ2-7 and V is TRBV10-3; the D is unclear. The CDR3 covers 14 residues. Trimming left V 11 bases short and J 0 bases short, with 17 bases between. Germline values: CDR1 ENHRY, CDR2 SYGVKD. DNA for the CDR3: TGTGCCTCAACAGATACAGAGAGCTCCTACGAGCAGTACTTC. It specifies CASTDTESSYEQYF.

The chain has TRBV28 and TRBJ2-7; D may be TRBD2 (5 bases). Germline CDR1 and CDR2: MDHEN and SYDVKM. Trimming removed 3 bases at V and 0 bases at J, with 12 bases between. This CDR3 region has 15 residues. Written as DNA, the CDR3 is TGTGCCAGCAGTTTCCCCCGGACTGACTCCTACGAGCAGTACTTC. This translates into CASSFPRTDSYEQYF.

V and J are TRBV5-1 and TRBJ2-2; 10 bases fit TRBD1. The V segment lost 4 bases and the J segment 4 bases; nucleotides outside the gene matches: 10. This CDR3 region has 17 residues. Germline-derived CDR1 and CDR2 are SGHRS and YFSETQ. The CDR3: CASSPGGTGESTGELFF. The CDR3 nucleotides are TGCGCCAGCAGCCCGGGAGGGACAGGGGAGAGCACCGGGGAGCTGTTTTTT.

CDR3 in amino acids: CARGAGQTNTEAFF. In DNA, the CDR3 is TGTGCCAGAGGCGCGGGACAGACTAACACTGAAGCTTTCTTT. This chain joins TRBV21-1 and TRBJ1-1; TRBD1 was called by the table and not checked on the DNA. TRBV21-1 is a listed pseudogene. CDR3 length equals 14 residues.

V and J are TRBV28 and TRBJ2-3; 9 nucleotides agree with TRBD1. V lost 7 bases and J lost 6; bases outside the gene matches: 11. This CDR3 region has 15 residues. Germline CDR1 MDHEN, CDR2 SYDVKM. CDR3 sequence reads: CASIFTGQGTDTQYF. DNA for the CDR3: TGTGCCAGCATTTTTACGGGACAGGGAACCGATACGCAGTATTTT.

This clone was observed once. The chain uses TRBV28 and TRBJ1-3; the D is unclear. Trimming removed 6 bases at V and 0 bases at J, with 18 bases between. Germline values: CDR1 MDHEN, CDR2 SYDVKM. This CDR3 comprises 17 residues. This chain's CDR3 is CASSRTLDRDSGNTIYF. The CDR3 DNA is TGTGCCAGCAGCCGGACTTTAGACCGCGACTCTGGAAACACCATATATTTT.

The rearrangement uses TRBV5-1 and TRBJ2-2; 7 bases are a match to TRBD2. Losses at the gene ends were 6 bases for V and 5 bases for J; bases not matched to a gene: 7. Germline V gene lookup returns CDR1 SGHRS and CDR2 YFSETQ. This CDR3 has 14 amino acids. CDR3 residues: CASTTEGGTGELFF. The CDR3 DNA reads TGCGCCAGCACCACCGAGGGAGGGACCGGGGAGCTGTTTTTT.

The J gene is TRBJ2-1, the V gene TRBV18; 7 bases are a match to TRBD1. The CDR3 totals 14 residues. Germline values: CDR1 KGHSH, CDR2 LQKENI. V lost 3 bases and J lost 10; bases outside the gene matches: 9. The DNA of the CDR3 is TGTGCCAGCTCACCCACCCTGACAGGGACGGAGCAGTTCTTC. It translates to CASSPTLTGTEQFF.

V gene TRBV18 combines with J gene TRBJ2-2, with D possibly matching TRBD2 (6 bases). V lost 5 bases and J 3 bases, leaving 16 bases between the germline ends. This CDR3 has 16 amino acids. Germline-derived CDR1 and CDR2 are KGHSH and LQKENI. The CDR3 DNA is TGTGCCAGCTCATCAACTAGCTGGGCGGACACCGGGGAGCTGTTTTTT. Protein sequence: CASSSTSWADTGELFF.

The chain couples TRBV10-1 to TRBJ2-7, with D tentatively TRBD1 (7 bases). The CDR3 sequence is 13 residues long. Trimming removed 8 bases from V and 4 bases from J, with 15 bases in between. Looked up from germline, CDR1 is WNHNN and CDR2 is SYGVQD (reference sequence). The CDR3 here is CASGGGAKYEQYF. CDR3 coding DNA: TGCGCCAGCGGAGGGGGCGCGAAGTACGAGCAGTACTTC.

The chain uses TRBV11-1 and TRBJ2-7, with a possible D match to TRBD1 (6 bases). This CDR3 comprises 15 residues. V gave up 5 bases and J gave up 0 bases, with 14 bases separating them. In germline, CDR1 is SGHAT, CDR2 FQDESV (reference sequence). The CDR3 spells CASSPYTGPSYEQYF. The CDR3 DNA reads TGTGCCAGCAGCCCGTATACAGGGCCCTCCTACGAGCAGTACTTC. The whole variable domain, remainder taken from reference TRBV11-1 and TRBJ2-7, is EAEVAQSPRYKITEKSQAVAFWCDPISGHATLYWYRQILGQGPELLVQFQDESVVDDSQLPKDRFSAERLKGVDSTLKIQPAELGDSAMYLCASSPYTGPSYEQYFGPGTRLTVT.

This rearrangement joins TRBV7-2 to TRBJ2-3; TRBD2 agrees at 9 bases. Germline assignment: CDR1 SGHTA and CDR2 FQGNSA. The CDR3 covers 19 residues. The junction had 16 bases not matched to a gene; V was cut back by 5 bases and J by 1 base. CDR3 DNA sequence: TGTGCCAGCAGCCCCCTGGGGTCTAGCGGGGCGACGGGCACAGATACGCAGTATTTT. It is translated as CASSPLGSSGATGTDTQYF.

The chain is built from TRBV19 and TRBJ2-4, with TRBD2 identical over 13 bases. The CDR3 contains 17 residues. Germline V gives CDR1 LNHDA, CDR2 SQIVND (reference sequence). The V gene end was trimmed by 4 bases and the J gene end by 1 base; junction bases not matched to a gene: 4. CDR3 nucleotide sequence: TGTGCCAGTAGTACCCCGACTAGCGGGGGGGCCAAAAACATTCAGTACTTC. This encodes CASSTPTSGGAKNIQYF.

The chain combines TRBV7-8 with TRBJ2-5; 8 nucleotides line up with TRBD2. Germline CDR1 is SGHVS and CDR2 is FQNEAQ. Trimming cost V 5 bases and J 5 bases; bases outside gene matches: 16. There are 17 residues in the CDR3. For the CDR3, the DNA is TGTGCCAGCAGCCCGAACGGAGGCGGGAGGATGACGGAGACCCAGTACTTC. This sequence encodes CASSPNGGGRMTETQYF.

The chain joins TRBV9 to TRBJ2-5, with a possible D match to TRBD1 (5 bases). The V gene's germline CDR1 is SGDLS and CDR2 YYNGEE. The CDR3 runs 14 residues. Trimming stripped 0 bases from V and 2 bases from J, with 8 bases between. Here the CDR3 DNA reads TGTGCCAGCAGCGTAGGGGGCCTTCAAGAGACCCAGTACTTC. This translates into CASSVGGLQETQYF.

The CDR3 loop reads CASSFLAGGPVTDTQYF. The CDR3 bases are TGTGCCAGCAGCTTTCTAGCGGGAGGGCCCGTCACAGATACGCAGTATTTT. The V call is TRBV7-2, the J call TRBJ2-3; 12 nucleotides line up with TRBD2. The CDR3 covers 17 residues. With 3 bases clipped from V and 2 bases from J, the junction kept 6 bases outside the gene matches. Germline V gives CDR1 SGHTA, CDR2 FQGNSA. Variable domain in full (rest from reference TRBV7-2 and TRBJ2-3): GAGVSQSPSNKVTEKGKDVELRCDPISGHTALYWYRQSLGQGLEFLIYFQGNSAPDKSGLPSDRFSAERTGGSVSTLTIQRTQQEDSAVYLCASSFLAGGPVTDTQYFGPGTRLTVL.

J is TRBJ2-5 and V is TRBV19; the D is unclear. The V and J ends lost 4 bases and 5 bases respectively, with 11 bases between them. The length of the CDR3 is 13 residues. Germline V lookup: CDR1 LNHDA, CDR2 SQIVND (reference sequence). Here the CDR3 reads CASSSRSVETQYF. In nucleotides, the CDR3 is TGTGCCAGTAGTAGTAGATCGGTGGAGACCCAGTACTTC.

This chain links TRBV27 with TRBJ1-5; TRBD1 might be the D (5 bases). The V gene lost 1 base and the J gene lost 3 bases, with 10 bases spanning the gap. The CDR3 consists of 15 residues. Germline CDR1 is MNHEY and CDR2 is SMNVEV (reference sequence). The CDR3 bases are TGTGCCAGCAGTTTATTTGCAGGGAACAATCAGCCCCAGCATTTT. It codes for CASSLFAGNNQPQHF.

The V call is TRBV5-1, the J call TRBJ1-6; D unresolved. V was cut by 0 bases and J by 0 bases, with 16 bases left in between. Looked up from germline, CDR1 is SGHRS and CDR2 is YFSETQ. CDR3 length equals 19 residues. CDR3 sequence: CASSLAVLGPSSYNSPLHF. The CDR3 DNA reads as TGCGCCAGCAGCTTGGCCGTCCTAGGGCCTAGCTCCTATAATTCACCCCTCCACTTT.

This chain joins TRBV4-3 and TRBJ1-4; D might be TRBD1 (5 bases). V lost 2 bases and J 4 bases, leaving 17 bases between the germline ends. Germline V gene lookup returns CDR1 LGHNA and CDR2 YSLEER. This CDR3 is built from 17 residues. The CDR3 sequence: CASSQSPGTELNEKLFF. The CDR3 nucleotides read TGCGCCAGCAGCCAATCCCCAGGGACGGAACTTAATGAAAAACTGTTTTTT.

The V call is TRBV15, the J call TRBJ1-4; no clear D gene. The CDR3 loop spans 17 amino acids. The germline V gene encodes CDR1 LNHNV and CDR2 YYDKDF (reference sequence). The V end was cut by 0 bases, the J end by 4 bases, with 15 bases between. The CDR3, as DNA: TGTGCCACCAGCAGAGATTCTAAGGAGTGGTTTAATGAAAAACTGTTTTTT. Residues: CATSRDSKEWFNEKLFF.

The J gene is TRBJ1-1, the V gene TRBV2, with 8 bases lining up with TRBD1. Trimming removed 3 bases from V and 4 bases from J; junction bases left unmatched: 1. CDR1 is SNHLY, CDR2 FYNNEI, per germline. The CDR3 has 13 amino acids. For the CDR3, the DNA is TGTGCCAGCAGTGAGGGACAGGTCACTGAAGCTTTCTTT. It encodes CASSEGQVTEAFF.

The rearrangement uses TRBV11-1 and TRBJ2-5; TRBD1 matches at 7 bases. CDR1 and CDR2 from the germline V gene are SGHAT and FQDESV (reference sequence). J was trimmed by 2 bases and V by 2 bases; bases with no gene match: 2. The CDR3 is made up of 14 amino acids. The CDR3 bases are TGTGCCAGCAGCTTAACGGGACAGCAAGAGACCCAGTACTTC. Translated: CASSLTGQQETQYF.

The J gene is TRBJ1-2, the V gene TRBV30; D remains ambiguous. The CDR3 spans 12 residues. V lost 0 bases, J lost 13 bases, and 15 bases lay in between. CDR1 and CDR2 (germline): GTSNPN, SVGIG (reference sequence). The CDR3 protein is CAWSVGGDGGTF. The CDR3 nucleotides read TGTGCCTGGAGTGTAGGTGGAGATGGAGGCACCTTC.